This T cell receptor beta chain was obtained from a study of CD8 T cells in ankylosing spondylitis. MiXCR was run by TCRdb on the 5' RACE reads, yielding one entry per CDR3 protein. The sample contains fewer than 500,000 distinct CDR3 sequences, roughly 27% of which appear only once. The V segment lost 1 base and the J segment 8 bases; nucleotides outside the gene matches: 7. The CDR3 covers 16 residues. Germline CDR1 MNHNS, CDR2 SASEGT. This clonotype occurred a few times. The antigen is not known. General observations from the study: It was reported that disease-linked clones were significantly enriched in matched ankylosing spondylitis synovial fluid. CD8+ by phenotype, disease-linked clones were relatively rare in peripheral blood. Made up of about eight highly homologous variants, a TCR beta motif appeared characteristic of ankylosing spondylitis blood.

This TCR came from a male donor with ankylosing spondylitis. The genes are TRBV6-1 and TRBJ2-1; 11 nucleotides line up with TRBD2. Sequencing was done on a sample of blood, either unsorted or a sorted T cell fraction (not recorded which). The CDR3 bases are TGTGCCAGCAGTGAAGTAGTAGCGGGAGGGAGGGATGAGCAGTTCTTC. This codes for CASSEVVAGGRDEQFF.